This T cell receptor beta chain came from a study of blood T cell repertoires in COVID-19. This table comes from immunoSEQ multiplex PCR, and its TCRdb copy is limited to in-frame clones, with some not included. The table shows 250,000 or so clones, with about 80% occurring only once. Deletions cut 2 bases from V and 2 bases from J, with 6 bases between. This CDR3 contains 13 residues. Germline V gene sequence: CDR1 LNHDA, CDR2 SQIVND (reference sequence). V and J are TRBV19 and TRBJ1-2; D possibly corresponds to TRBD1 (5 bases). This TCR came from a woman aged 40 to 49 who had been exposed to COVID-19. The specimen was PBMCs or T cells enriched from blood (not recorded which). CDR3 protein: CASSIPGNYGYTF. CDR3 DNA sequence: TGTGCCAGTAGTATACCAGGGAACTATGGCTACACCTTC. The entire variable domain, with the rest obtained from reference TRBV19 and TRBJ1-2, is as follows: DGGITQSPKYLFRKEGQNVTLSCEQNLNHDAMYWYRQDPGQGLRLIYYSQIVNDFQKGDIAEGYSVSREKKESFPLTVTSAQKNPTAFYLCASSIPGNYGYTFGSGTRLTVV.